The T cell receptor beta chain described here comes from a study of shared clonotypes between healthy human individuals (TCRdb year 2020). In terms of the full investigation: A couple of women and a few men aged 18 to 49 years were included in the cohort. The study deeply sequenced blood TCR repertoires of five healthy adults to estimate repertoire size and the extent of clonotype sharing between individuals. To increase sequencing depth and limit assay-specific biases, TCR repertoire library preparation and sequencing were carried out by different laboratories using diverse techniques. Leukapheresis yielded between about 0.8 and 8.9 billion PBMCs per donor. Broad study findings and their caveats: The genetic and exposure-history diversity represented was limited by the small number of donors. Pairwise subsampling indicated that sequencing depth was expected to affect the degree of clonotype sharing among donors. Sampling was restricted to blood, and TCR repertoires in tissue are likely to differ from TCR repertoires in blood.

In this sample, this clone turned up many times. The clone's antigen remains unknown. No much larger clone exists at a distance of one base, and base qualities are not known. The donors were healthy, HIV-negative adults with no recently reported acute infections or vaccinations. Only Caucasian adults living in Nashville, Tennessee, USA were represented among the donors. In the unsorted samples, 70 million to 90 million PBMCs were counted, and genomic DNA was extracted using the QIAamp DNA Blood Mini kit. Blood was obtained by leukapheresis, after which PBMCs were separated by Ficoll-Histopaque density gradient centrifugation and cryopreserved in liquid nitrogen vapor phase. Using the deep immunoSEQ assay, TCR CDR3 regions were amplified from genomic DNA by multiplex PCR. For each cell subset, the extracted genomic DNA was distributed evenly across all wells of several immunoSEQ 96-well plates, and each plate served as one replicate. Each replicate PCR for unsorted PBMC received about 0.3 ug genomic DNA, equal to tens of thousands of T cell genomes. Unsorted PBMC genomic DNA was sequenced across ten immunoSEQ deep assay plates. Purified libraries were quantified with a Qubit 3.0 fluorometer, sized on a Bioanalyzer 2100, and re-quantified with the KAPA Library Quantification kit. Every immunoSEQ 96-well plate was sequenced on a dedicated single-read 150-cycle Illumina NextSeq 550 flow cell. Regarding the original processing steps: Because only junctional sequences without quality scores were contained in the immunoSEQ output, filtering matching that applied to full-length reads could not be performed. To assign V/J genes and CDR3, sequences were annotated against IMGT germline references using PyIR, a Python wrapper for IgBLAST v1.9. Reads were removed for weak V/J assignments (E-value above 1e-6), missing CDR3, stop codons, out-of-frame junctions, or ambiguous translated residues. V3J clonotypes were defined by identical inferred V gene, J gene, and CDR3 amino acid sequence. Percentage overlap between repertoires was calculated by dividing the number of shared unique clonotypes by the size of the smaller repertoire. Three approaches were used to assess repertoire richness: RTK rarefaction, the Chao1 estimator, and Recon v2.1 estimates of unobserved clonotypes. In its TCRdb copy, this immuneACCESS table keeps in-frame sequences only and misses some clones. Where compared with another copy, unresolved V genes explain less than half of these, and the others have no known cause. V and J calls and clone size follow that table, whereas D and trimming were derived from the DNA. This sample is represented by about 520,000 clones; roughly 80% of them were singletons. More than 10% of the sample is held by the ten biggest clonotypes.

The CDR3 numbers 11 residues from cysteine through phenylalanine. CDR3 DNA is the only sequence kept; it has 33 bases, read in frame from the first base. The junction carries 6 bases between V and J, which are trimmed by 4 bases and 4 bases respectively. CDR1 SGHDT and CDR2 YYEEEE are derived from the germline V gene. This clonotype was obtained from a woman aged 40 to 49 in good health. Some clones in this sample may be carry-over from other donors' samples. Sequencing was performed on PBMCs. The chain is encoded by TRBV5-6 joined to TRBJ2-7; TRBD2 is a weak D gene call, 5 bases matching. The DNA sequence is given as TGTGCCAGCAGCCGGGGTTACGAGCAGTACTTC. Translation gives CASSRGYEQYF.